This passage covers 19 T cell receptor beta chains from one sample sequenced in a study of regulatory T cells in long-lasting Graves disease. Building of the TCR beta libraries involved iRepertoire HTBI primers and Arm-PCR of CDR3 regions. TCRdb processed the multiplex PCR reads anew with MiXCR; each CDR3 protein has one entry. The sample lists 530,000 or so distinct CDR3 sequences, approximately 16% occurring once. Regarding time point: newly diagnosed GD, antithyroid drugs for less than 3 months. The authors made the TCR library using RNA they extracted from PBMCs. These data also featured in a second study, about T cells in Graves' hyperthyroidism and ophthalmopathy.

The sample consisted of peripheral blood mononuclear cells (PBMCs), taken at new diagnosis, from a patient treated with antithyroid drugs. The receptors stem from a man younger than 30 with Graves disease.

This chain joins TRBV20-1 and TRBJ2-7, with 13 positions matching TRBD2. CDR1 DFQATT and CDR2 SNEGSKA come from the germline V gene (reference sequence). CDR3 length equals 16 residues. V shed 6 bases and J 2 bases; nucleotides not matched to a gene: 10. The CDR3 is CSARPRLAGGPYEQYF. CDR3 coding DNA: TGCAGTGCCCGACCCAGACTAGCGGGAGGTCCCTACGAGCAGTACTTC.

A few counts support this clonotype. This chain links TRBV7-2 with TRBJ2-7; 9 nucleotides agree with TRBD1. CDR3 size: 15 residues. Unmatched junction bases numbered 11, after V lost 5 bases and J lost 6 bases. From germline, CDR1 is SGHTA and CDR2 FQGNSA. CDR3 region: CASSNPGTGTAEQYF. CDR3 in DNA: TGTGCCAGCAGCAACCCCGGGACAGGGACGGCCGAGCAGTACTTC.

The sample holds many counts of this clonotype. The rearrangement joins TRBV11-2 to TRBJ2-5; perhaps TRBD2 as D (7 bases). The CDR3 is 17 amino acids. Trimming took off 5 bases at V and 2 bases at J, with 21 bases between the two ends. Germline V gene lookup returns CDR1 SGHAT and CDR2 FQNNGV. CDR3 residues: CASSQIGGGSIQETQYF. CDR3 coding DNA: TGTGCCAGCAGCCAAATAGGGGGGGGTTCTATACAAGAGACCCAGTACTTC.

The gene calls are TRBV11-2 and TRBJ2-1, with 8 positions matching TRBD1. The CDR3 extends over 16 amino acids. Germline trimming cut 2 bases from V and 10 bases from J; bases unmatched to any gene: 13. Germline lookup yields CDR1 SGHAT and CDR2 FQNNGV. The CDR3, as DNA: TGTGCCAGCAGCTTATGGGTGACAGGGGAGTACGGGGAGCAGTTCTTC. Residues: CASSLWVTGEYGEQFF.

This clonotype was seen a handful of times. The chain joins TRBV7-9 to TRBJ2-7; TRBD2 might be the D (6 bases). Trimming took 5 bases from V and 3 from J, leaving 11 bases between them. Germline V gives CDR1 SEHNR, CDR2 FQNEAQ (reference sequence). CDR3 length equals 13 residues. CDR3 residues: CASSPVSGYEQYF. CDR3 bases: TGTGCCAGCAGCCCGGTTAGCGGCTACGAGCAGTACTTC. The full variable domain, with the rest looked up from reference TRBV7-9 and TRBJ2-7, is DTGVSQNPRHKITKRGQNVTFRCDPISEHNRLYWYRQTLGQGPEFLTYFQNEAQLEKSRLLSDRFSAERPKGSFSTLEIQRTEQGDSAMYLCASSPVSGYEQYFGPGTRLTVT.

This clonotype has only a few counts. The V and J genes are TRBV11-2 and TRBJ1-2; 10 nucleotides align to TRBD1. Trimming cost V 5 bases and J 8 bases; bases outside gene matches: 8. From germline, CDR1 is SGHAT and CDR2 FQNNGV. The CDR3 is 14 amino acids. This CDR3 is CASSPDRGRWGYTF. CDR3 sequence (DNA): TGTGCCAGCAGCCCCGACAGGGGGCGGTGGGGCTACACCTTC.

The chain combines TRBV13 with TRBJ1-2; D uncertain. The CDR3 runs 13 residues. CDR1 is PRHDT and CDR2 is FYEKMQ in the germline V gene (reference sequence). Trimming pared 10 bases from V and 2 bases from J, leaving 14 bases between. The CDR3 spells CAIGSDGNYGYTF. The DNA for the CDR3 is TGTGCCATCGGATCGGACGGAAACTATGGCTACACCTTC.

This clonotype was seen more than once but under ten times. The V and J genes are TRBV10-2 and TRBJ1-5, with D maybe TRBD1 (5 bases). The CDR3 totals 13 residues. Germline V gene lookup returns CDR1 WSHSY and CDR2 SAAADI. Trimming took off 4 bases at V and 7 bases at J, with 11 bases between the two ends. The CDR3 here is CASSGGDWQPQHF. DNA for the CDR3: TGCGCCAGCAGTGGAGGGGATTGGCAGCCCCAGCATTTT.

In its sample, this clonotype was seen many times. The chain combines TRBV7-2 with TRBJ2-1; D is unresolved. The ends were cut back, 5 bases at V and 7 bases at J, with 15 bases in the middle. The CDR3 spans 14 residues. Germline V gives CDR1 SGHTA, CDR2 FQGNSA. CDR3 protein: CASSPYITMNEQFF. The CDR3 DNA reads TGTGCCAGCAGCCCGTATATTACAATGAATGAGCAGTTCTTC.

The CDR3 coding sequence is TGTGCCAGCAGCCGACAGGGTGCCGGGGCCAACGTCCTGACTTTC. This sequence encodes CASSRQGAGANVLTF. V gene TRBV7-9 combines with J gene TRBJ2-6; 7 bases fit TRBD1. CDR1 is SEHNR, CDR2 FQNEAQ, per germline (reference sequence). CDR3 length equals 15 residues. Germline trimming cut 5 bases from V and 4 bases from J; bases unmatched to any gene: 5.

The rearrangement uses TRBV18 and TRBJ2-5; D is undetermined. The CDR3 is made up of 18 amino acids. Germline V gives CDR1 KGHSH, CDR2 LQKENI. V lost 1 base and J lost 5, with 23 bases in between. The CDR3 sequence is CASSPRIPRVMQAETQYF. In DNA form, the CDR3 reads TGTGCCAGCTCACCACGAATACCCCGAGTGATGCAGGCGGAGACCCAGTACTTC. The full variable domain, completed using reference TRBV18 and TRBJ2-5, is NAGVMQNPRHLVRRRGQEARLRCSPMKGHSHVYWYRQLPEEGLKFMVYLQKENIIDESGMPKERFSAEFPKEGPSILRIQQVVRGDSAAYFCASSPRIPRVMQAETQYFGPGTRLLVL.

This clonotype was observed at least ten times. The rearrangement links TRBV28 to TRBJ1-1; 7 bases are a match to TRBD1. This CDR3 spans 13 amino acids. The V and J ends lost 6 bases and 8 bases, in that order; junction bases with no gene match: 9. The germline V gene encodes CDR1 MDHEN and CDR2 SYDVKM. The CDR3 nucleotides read TGTGCCAGCAGCCACCGGGACAGTAAAGAAGCTTTCTTT. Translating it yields CASSHRDSKEAFF.

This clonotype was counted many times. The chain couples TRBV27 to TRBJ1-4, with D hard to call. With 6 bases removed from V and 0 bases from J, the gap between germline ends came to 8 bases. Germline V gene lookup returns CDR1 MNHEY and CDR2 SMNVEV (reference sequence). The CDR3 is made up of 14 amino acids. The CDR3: CASSLSPTNEKLFF. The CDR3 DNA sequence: TGTGCCAGCAGCCTCTCCCCAACTAATGAAAAACTGTTTTTT.

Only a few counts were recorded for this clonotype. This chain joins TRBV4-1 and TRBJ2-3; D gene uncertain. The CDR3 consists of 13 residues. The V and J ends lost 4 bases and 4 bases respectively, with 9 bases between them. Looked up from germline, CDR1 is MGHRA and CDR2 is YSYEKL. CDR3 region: CASSLLLSDTQYF. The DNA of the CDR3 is TGCGCCAGCAGCCTACTCCTCTCAGATACGCAGTATTTT.

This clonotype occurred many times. CDR3 sequence reads: CAWSRGTEIYGYTF. CDR3 DNA: TGTGCCTGGAGTCGGGGGACGGAGATCTATGGCTACACCTTC. This chain joins TRBV30 and TRBJ1-2, with TRBD1 as a possible D gene (5 bases). The V and J ends lost 2 bases and 4 bases respectively, with 14 bases between them. The CDR3 contains 14 residues. Germline values: CDR1 GTSNPN, CDR2 SVGIG (reference sequence).

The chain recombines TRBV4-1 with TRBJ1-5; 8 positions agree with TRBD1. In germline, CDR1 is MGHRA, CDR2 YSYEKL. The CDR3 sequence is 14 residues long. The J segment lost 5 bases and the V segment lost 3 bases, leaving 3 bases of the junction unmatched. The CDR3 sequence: CASSHSTGDQPQHF. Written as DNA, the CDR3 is TGCGCCAGCAGCCATTCGACAGGGGATCAGCCCCAGCATTTT.

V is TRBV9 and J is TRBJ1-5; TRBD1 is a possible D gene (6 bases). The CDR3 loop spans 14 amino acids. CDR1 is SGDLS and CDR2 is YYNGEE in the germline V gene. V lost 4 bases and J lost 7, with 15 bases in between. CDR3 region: CASSPDGTSQPQHF. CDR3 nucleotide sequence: TGTGCCAGCAGCCCAGATGGGACATCCCAGCCCCAGCATTTT.

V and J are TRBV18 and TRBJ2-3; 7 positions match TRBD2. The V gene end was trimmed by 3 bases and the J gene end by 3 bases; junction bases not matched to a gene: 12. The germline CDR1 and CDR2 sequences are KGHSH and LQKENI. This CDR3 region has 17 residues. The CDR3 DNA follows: TGTGCCAGCTCACCCGGTTTGCGCGGGAGTAGGACAGATACGCAGTATTTT. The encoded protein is CASSPGLRGSRTDTQYF.

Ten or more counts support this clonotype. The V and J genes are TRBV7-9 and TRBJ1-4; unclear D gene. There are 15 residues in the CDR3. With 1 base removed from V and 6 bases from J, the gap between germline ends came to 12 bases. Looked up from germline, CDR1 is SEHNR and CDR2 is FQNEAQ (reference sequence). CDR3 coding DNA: TGTGCCAGCAGCTTAGGCCTAACAGATTATGAAAAACTGTTTTTT. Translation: CASSLGLTDYEKLFF.